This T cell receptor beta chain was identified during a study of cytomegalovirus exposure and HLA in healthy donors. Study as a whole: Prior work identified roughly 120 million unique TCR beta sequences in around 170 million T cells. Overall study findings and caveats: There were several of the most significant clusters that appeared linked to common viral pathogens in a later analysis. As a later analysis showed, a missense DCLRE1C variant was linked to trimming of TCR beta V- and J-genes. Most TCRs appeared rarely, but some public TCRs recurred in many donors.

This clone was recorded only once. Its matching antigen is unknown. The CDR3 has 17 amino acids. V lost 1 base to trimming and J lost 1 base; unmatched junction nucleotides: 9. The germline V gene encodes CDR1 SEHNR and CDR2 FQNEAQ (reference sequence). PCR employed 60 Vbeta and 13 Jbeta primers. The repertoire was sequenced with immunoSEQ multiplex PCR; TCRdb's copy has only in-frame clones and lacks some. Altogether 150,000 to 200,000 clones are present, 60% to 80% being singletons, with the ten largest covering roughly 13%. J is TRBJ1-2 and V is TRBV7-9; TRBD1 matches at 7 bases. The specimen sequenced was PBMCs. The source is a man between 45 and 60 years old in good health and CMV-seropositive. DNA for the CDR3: TGTGCCAGCAGCTTAGGGACAGGTCCCGATTATAACTATGGCTACACCTTC. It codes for CASSLGTGPDYNYGYTF.